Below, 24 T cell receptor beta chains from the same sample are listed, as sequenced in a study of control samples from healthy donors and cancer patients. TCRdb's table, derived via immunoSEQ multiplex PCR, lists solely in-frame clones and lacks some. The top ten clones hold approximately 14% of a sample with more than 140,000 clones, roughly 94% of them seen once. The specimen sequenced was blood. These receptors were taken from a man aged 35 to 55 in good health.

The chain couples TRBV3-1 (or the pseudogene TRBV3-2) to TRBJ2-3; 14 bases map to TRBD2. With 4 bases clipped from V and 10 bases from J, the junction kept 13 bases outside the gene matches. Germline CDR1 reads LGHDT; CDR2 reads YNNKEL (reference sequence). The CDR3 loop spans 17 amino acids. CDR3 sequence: CASSPGTSGGPFLSQYF. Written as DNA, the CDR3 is TGTGCCAGCAGCCCAGGGACTAGCGGGGGACCCTTTCTCTCGCAGTATTTT.

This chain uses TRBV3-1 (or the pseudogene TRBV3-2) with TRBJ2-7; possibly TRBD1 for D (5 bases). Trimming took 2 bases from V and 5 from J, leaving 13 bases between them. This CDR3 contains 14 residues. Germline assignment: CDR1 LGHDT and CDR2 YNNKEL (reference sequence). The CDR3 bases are TGTGCCAGCAGCCAAAGGGGCAGGTTTAACGAGCAGTACTTC. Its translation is CASSQRGRFNEQYF.

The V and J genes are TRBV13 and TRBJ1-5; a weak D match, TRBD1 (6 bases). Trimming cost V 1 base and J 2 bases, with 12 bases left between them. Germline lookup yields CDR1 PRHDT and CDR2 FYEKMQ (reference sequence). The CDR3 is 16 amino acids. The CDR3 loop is CASSLAGARGNQPQHF. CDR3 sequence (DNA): TGTGCCAGCAGCTTAGCGGGGGCCAGAGGCAATCAGCCCCAGCATTTT.

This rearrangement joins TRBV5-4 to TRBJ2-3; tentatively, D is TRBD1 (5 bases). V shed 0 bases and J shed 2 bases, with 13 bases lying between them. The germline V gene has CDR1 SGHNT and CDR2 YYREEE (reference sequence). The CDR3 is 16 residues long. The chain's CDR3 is CASSLGTTGATDTQYF. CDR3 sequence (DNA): TGTGCCAGCAGCTTGGGAACAACAGGCGCCACAGATACGCAGTATTTT.

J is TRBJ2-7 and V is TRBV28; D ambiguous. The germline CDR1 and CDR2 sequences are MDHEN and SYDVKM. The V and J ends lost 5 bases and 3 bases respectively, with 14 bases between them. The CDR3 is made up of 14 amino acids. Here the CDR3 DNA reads TGTGCCAGCAGTCTGTCGGGCCCCCTCTACGAGCAGTACTTC. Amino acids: CASSLSGPLYEQYF.

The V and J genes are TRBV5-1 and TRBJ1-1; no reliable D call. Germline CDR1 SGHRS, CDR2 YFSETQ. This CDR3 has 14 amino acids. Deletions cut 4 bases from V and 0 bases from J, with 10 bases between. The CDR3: CASSLSSMNTEAFF. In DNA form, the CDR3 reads TGCGCCAGCAGCCTCAGTTCAATGAACACTGAAGCTTTCTTT.

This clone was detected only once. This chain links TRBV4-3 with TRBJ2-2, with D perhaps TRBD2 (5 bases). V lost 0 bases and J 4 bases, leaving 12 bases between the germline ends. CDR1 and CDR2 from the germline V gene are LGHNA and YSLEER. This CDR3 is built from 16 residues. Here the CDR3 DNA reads TGCGCCAGCAGCCAAGATTTTACTAGGGTCACCGGGGAGCTGTTTTTT. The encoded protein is CASSQDFTRVTGELFF.

In DNA, the CDR3 is TGCGCCAGCAGCTTGGGGGACAGGCTTGCAACTAATGAAAAACTGTTTTTT. Protein: CASSLGDRLATNEKLFF. V and J are TRBV5-1 and TRBJ1-4; 8 nucleotides match TRBD1. V dropped 0 bases and J dropped 0; count of bases not matched to a gene: 4. The CDR3 has 17 amino acids. Germline CDR1 is SGHRS and CDR2 is YFSETQ.

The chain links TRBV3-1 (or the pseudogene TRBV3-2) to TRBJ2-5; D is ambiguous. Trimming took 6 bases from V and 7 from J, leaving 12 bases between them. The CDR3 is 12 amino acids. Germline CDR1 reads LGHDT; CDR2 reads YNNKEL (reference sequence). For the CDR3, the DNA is TGTGCCAGCAGACCCGGTACGGGGACCCAGTACTTC. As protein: CASRPGTGTQYF.

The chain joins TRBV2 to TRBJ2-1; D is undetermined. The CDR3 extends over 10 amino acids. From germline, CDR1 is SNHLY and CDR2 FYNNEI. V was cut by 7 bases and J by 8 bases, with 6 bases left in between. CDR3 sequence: CASKGYEQFF. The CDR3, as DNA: TGTGCCAGCAAGGGCTATGAGCAGTTCTTC.

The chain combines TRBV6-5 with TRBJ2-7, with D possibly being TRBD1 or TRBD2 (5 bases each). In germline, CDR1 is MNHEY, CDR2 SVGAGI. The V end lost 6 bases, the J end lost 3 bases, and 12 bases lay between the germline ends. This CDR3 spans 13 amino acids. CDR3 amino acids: CASSPGTDYEQYF. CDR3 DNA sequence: TGTGCCAGCAGCCCAGGGACGGACTACGAGCAGTACTTC.

The CDR3 nucleotides are TGTGCCAGCGATCGGGGATCAAACACTGAAGCTTTCTTT. Translation gives CASDRGSNTEAFF. The chain uses TRBV6-5 and TRBJ1-1; D gene uncertain. V shed 8 bases and J shed 2 bases, with 12 bases lying between them. Looked up from germline, CDR1 is MNHEY and CDR2 is SVGAGI. This CDR3 has 13 residues.

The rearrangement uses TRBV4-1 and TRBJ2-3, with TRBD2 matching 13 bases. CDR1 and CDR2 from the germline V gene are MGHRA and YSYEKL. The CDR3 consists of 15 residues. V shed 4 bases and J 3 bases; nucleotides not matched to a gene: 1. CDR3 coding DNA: TGCGCCAGCAGCCGGACTAGCGGGGGAACAGATACGCAGTATTTT. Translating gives CASSRTSGGTDTQYF.

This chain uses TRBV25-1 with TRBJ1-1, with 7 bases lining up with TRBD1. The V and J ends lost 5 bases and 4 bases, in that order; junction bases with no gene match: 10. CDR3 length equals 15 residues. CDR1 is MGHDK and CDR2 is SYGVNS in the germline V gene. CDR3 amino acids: CASSLVGGAFTEAFF. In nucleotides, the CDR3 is TGTGCCAGCAGTCTTGTAGGGGGCGCGTTCACTGAAGCTTTCTTT. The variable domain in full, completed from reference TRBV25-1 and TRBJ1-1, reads EADIYQTPRYLVIGTGKKITLECSQTMGHDKMYWYQQDPGMELHLIHYSYGVNSTEKGDLSSESTVSRIRTEHFPLTLESARPSHTSQYLCASSLVGGAFTEAFFGQGTRLTVV.

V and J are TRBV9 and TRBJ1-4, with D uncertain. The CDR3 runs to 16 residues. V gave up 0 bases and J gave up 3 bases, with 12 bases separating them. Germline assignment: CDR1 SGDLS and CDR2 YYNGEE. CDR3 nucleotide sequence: TGTGCCAGCAGCGTAGAGCTTAACGGAGCTAATGAAAAACTGTTTTTT. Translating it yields CASSVELNGANEKLFF.

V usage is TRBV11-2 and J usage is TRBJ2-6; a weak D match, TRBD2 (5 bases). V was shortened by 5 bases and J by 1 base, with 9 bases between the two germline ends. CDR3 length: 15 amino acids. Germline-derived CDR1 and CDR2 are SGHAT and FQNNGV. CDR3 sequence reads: CASSPGISGANVLTF. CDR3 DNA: TGTGCCAGCAGCCCCGGGATTTCTGGGGCCAACGTCCTGACTTTC.

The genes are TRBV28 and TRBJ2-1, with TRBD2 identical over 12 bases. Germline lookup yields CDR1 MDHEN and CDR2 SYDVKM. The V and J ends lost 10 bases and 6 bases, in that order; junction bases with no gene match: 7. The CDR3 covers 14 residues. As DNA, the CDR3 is TGTGCCACCCTGACTAGCGGGAGTCCCAATGAGCAGTTCTTC. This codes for CATLTSGSPNEQFF.

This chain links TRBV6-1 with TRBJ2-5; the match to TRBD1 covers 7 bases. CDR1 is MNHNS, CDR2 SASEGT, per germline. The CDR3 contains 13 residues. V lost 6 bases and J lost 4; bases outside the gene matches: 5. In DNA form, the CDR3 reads TGTGCCAGCAGACCGAACAGGGGAGAGACCCAGTACTTC. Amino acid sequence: CASRPNRGETQYF.

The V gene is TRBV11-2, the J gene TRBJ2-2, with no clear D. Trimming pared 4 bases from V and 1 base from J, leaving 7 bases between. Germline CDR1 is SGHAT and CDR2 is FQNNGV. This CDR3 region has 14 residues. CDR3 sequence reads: CASSSLENTGELFF. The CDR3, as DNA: TGTGCCAGCAGCTCATTAGAGAACACCGGGGAGCTGTTTTTT.

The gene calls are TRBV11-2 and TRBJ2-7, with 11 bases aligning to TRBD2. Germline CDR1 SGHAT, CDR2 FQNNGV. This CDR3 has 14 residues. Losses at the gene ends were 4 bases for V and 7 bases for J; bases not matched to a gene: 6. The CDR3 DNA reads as TGTGCCAGCAGCTCAATAGCGGGAGGGAGGGAGCAGTACTTC. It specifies CASSSIAGGREQYF.

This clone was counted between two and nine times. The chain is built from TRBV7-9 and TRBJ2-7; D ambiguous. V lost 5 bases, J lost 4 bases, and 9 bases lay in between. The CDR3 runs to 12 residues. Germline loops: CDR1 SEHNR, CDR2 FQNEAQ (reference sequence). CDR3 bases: TGTGCCAGCAGCCAGAGTAGTTACGAGCAGTACTTC. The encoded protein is CASSQSSYEQYF.

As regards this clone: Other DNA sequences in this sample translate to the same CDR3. The CDR3 loop reads CASSYGGNTEAFF. The CDR3 nucleotides read TGTGCCAGCAGTTACGGAGGGAACACTGAAGCTTTCTTT. The rearrangement joins TRBV6-2 or TRBV6-3 to TRBJ1-1; D uncertain. This CDR3 comprises 13 residues. Germline lookup yields CDR1 MNHEY and CDR2 SVGEGT. V shed 2 bases and J shed 1 base, with 5 bases lying between them.

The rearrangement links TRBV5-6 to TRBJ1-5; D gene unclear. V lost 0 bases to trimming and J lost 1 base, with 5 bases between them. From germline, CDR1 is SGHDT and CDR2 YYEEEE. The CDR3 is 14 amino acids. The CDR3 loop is CASSLGESNQPQHF. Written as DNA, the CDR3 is TGTGCCAGCAGCTTGGGCGAAAGCAATCAGCCCCAGCATTTT.

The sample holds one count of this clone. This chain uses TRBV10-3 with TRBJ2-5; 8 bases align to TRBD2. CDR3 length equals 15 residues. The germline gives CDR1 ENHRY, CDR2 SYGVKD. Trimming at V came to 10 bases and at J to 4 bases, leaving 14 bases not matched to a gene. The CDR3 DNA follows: TGTGCCACGGATCTCGGGGGGGGAGGAGGAGAGACCCAGTACTTC. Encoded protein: CATDLGGGGGETQYF.